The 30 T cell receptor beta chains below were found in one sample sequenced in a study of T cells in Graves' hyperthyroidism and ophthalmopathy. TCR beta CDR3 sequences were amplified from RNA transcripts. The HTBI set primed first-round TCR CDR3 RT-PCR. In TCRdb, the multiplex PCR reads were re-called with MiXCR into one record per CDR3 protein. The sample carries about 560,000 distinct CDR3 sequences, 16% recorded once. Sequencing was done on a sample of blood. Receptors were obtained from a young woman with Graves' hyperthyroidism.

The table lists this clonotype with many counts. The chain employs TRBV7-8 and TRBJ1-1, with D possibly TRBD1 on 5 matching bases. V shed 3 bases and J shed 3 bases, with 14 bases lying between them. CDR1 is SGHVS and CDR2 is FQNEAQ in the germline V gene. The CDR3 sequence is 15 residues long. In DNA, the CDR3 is TGTGCCAGCAGCTTGCCGGGGGTAGCGGACACTGAAGCTTTCTTT. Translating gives CASSLPGVADTEAFF.

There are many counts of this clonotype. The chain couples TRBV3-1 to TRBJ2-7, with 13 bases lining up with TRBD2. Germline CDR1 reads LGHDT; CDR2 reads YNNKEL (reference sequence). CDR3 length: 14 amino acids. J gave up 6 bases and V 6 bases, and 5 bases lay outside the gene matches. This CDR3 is CASRRTSGSPEQYF. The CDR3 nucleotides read TGTGCCAGCAGACGGACTAGCGGGAGTCCCGAGCAGTACTTC.

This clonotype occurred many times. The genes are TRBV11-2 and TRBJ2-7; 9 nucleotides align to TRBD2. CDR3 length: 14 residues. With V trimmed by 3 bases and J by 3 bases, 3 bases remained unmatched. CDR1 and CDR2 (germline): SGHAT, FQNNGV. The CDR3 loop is CASSFISGGYEQYF. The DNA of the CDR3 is TGTGCCAGCAGCTTTATTAGCGGGGGCTACGAGCAGTACTTC.

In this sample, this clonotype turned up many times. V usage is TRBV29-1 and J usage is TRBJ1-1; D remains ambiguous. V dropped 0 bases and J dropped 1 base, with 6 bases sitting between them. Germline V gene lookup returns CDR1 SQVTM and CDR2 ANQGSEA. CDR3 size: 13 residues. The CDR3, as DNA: TGCAGCGTTGAAGAGGACGGGAACACTGAAGCTTTCTTT. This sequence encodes CSVEEDGNTEAFF.

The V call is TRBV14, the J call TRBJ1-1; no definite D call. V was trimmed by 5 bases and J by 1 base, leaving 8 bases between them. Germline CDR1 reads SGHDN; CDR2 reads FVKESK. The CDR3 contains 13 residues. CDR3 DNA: TGTGCCAGCAGCTCTTACCCGAACACTGAAGCTTTCTTT. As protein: CASSSYPNTEAFF.

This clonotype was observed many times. CDR3 residues: CASSLPQGAKEQYF. DNA of the CDR3: TGTGCCAGCAGCTTACCGCAGGGGGCGAAGGAGCAGTACTTC. The V call is TRBV7-9, the J call TRBJ2-7, with 8 bases aligning to TRBD1. V gave up 2 bases and J gave up 7 bases; unmatched junction bases: 7. CDR1 is SEHNR and CDR2 is FQNEAQ in the germline V gene (reference sequence). The CDR3 loop spans 14 amino acids.

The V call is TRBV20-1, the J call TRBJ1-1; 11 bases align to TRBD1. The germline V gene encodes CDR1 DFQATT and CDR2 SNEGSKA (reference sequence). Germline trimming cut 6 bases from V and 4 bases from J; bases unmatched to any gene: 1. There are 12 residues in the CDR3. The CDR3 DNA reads TGCAGTGCGGGGACAGGGGGCACTGAAGCTTTCTTT. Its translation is CSAGTGGTEAFF.

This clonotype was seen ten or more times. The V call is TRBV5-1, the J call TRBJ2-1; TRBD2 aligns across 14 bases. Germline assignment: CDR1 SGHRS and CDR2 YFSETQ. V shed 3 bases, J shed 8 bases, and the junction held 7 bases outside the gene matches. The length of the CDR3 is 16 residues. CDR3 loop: CASSWVGTSGSDEQFF. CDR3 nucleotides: TGCGCCAGCAGCTGGGTAGGGACTAGCGGGAGCGATGAGCAGTTCTTC.

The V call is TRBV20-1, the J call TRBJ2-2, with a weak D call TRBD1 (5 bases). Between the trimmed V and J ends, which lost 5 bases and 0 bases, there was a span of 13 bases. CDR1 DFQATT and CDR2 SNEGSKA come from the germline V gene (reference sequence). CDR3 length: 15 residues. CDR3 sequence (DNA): TGCAGTGCTCGTAAGGGGAAAACGAACACCGGGGAGCTGTTTTTT. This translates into CSARKGKTNTGELFF.

The CDR3 loop is CSANQGQGDQPQHF. CDR3 nucleotides: TGCAGTGCTAACCAGGGACAGGGTGATCAGCCCCAGCATTTT. The V call is TRBV20-1, the J call TRBJ1-5; TRBD1 matches at 9 bases. The V and J ends lost 4 bases and 5 bases, in that order; junction bases with no gene match: 6. Germline-derived CDR1 and CDR2 are DFQATT and SNEGSKA (reference sequence). The CDR3 has 14 amino acids.

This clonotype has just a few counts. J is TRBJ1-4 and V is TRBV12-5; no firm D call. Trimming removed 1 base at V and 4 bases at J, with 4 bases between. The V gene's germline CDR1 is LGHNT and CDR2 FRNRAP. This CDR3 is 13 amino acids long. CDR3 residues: CASGLGYNEKLFF. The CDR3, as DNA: TGTGCTAGTGGTTTGGGGTATAATGAAAAACTGTTTTTT.

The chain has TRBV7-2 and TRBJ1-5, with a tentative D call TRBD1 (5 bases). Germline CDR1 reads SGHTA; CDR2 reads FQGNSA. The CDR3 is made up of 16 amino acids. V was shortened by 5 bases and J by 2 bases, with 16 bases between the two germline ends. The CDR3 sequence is CASSQSPGRRNQPQHF. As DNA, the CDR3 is TGTGCCAGCAGCCAAAGTCCGGGACGGCGCAATCAGCCCCAGCATTTT.

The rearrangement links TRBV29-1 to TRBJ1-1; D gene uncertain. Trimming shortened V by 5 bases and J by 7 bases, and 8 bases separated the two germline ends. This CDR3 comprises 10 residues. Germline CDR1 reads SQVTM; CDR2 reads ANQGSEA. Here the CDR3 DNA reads TGCAGCGTTCGAAGAGATGAAGCTTTCTTT. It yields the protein CSVRRDEAFF.

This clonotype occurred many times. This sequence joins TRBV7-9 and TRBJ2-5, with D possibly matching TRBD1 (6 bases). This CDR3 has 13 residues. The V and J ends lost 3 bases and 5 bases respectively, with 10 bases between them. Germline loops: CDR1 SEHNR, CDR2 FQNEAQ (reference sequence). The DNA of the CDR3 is TGTGCCAGCAGCTTGGGACAAACGGAGACCCAGTACTTC. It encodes CASSLGQTETQYF. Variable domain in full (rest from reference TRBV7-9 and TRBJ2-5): DTGVSQNPRHKITKRGQNVTFRCDPISEHNRLYWYRQTLGQGPEFLTYFQNEAQLEKSRLLSDRFSAERPKGSFSTLEIQRTEQGDSAMYLCASSLGQTETQYFGPGTRLLVL.

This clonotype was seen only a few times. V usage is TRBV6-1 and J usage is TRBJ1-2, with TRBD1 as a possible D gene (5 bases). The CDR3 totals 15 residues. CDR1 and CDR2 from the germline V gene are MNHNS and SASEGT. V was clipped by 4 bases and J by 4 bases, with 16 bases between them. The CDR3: CASSAPAGGGYGYTF. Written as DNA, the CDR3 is TGTGCCAGCAGTGCTCCGGCGGGGGGTGGCTATGGCTACACCTTC.

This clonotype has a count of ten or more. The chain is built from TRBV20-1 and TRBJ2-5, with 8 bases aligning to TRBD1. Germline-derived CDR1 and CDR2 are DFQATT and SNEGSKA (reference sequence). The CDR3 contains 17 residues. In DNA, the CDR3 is TGCAGCGGACGAACTAATATTGGGGACAGGTCTCAAGAGACCCAGTACTTC. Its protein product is CSGRTNIGDRSQETQYF.

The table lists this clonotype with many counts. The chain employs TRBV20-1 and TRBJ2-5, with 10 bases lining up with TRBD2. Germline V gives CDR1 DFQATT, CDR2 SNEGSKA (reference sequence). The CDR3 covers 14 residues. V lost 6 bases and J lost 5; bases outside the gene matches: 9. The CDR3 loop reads CSASGLAFAETQYF. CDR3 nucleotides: TGCAGTGCATCGGGACTAGCGTTCGCGGAGACCCAGTACTTC.

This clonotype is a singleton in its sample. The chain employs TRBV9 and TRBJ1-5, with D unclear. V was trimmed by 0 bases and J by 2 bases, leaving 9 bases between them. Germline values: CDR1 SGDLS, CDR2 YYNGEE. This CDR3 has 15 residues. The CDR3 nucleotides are TGTGCCAGCAGCGTAGGGTGGGTAGGCAATCAGCCCCAGCATTTT. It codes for CASSVGWVGNQPQHF.

Written as DNA, the CDR3 is TGCAGTGCTAGAGGCAGGGATAATCAGCCCCAGCATTTT. This codes for CSARGRDNQPQHF. The chain combines TRBV20-1 with TRBJ1-5; tentative D call: TRBD1 (5 bases). V lost 1 base and J lost 4, with 8 bases in between. Germline values: CDR1 DFQATT, CDR2 SNEGSKA (reference sequence). This CDR3 has 13 residues.

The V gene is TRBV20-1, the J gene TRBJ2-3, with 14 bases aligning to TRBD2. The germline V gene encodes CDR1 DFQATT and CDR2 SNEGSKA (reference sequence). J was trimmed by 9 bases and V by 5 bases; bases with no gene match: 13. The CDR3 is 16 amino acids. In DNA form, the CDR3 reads TGCAGTGCTCGGACCGGGACTAGCGGGGGAATTAGGACGCAGTATTTT. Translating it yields CSARTGTSGGIRTQYF.

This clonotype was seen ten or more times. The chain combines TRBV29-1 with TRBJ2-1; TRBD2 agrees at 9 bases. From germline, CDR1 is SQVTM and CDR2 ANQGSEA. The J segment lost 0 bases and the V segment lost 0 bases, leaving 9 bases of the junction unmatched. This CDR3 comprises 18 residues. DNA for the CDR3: TGCAGCGTTGAAGATGGCCTAGCGGGGCCCAGCTCCTACAATGAGCAGTTCTTC. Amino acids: CSVEDGLAGPSSYNEQFF.

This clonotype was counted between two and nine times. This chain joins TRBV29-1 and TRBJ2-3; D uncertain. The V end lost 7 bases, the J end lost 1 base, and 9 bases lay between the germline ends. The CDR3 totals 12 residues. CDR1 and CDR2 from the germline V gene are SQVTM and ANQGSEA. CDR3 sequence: CSALDRTDTQYF. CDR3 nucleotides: TGCAGCGCCTTGGACCGCACAGATACGCAGTATTTT.

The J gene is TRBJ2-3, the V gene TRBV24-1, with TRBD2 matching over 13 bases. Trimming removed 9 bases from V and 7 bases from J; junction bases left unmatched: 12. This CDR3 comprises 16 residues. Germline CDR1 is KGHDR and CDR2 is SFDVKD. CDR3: CATAGTSGMKGNTQYF. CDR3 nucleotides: TGTGCCACCGCCGGGACTAGCGGGATGAAAGGGAATACGCAGTATTTT.

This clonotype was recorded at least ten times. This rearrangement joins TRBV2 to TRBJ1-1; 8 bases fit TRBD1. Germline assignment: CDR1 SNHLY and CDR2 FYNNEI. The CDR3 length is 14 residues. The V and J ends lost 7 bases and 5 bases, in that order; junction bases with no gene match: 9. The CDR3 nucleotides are TGTGCCAGCACTACCACAGGGGGGTTGACTGAAGCTTTCTTT. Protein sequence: CASTTTGGLTEAFF.

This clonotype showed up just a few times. The CDR3 coding sequence is TGCAGCGTTGCTCGACTAGCGGCCGACAGGGAGCAGTTCTTC. This translates into CSVARLAADREQFF. The V call is TRBV29-1, the J call TRBJ2-1; TRBD2 matches 9 bases. The CDR3 has 14 residues. V was pared by 4 bases and J by 10 bases, with 11 bases of the junction left unmatched. Germline V lookup: CDR1 SQVTM, CDR2 ANQGSEA.

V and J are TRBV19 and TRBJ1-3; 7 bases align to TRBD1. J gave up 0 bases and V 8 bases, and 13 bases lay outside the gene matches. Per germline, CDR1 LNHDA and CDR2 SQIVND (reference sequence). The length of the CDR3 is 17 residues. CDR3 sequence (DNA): TGTGCCAGTGGTGGACAGGAGAAAACCTTCTCTGGAAACACCATATATTTT. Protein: CASGGQEKTFSGNTIYF.

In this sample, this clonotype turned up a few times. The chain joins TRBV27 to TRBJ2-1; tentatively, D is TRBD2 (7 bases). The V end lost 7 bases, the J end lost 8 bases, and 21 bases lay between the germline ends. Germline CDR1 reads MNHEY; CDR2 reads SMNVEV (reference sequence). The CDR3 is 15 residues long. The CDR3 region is CASKRGGGFLDEQFF. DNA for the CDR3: TGTGCCAGCAAAAGGGGGGGCGGGTTTCTCGATGAGCAGTTCTTC.

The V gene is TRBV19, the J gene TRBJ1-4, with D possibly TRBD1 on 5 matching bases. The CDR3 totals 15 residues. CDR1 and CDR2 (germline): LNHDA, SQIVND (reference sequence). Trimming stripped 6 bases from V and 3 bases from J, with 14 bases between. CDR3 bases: TGTGCCAGTAGCCGGTCCTTGGGGGCTAATGAAAAACTGTTTTTT. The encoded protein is CASSRSLGANEKLFF. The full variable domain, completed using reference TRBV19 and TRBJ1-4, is DGGITQSPKYLFRKEGQNVTLSCEQNLNHDAMYWYRQDPGQGLRLIYYSQIVNDFQKGDIAEGYSVSREKKESFPLTVTSAQKNPTAFYLCASSRSLGANEKLFFGSGTQLSVL.

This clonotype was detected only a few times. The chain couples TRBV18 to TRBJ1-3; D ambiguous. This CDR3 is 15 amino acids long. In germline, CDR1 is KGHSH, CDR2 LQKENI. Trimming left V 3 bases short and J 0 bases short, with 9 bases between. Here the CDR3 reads CASSPSTVSGNTIYF. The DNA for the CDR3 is TGTGCCAGCTCACCGAGTACGGTCTCTGGAAACACCATATATTTT.

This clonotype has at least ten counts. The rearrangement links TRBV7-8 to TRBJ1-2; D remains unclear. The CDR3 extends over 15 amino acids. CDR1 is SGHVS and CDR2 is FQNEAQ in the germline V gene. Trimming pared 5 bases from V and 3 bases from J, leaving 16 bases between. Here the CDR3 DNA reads TGTGCCAGCAGCCCAGAGGGCGAGAGGGACTATGGCTACACCTTC. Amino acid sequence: CASSPEGERDYGYTF.